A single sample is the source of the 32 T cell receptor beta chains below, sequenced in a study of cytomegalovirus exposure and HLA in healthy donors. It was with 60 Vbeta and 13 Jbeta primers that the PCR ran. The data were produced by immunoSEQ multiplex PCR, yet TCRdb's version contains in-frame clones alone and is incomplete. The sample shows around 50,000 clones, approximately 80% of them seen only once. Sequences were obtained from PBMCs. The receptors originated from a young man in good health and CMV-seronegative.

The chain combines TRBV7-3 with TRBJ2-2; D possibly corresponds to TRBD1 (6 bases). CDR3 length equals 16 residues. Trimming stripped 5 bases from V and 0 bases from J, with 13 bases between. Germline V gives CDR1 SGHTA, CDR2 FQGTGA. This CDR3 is CASSLLGTSNTGELFF. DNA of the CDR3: TGTGCCAGCAGCCTTCTCGGGACATCGAACACCGGGGAGCTGTTTTTT.

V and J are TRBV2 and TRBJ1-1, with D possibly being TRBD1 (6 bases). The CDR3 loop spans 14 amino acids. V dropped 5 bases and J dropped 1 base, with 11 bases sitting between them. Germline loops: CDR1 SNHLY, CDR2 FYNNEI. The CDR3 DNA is TGTGCCAGCAGTCGCACGACAGGGAACACTGAAGCTTTCTTT. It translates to CASSRTTGNTEAFF.

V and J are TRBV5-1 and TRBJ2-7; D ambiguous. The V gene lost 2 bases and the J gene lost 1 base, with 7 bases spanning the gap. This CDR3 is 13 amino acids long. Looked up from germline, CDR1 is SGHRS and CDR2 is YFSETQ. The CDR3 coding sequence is TGCGCCAGCAGCTTCGTCGGTTCCTACGAGCAGTACTTC. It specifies CASSFVGSYEQYF.

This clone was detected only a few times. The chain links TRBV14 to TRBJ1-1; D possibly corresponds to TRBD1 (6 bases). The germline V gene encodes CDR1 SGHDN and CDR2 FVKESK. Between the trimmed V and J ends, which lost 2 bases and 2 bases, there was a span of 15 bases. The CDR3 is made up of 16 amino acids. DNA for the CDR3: TGTGCCAGCAGCCAATGGGGGGGCGGACGCAACACTGAAGCTTTCTTT. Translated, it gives CASSQWGGGRNTEAFF. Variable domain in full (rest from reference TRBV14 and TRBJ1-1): EAGVTQFPSHSVIEKGQTVTLRCDPISGHDNLYWYRRVMGKEIKFLLHFVKESKQDESGMPNNRFLAERTGGTYSTLKVQPAELEDSGVYFCASSQWGGGRNTEAFFGQGTRLTVV.

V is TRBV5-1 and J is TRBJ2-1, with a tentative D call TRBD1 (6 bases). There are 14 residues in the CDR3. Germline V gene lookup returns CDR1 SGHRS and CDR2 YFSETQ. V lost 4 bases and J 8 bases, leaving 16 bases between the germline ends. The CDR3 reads CASSTFDRPYEQFF. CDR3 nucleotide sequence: TGCGCCAGCAGCACCTTCGACAGGCCATATGAGCAGTTCTTC.

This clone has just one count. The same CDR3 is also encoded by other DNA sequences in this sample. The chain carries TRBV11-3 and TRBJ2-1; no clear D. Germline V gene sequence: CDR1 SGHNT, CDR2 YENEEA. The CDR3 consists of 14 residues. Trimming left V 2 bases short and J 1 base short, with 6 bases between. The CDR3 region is CASSLTGSYNEQFF. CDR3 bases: TGTGCCAGCAGCTTAACTGGTTCCTACAATGAGCAGTTCTTC.

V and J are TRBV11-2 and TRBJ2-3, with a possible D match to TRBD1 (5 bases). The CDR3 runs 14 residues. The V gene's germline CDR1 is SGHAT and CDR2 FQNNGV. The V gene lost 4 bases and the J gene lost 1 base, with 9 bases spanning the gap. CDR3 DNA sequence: TGTGCCAGCAGCTCCGTGGGGCGCACAGATACGCAGTATTTT. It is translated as CASSSVGRTDTQYF.

CDR3 region: CASIGFAGSLPGELFF. The CDR3 DNA is TGTGCCAGTATAGGGTTCGCGGGATCGCTCCCCGGGGAGCTGTTTTTT. The genes are TRBV19 and TRBJ2-2; D might be TRBD2 (6 bases). This CDR3 is 16 amino acids long. V was clipped by 7 bases and J by 6 bases, with 21 bases between them. CDR1 and CDR2 from the germline V gene are LNHDA and SQIVND (reference sequence).

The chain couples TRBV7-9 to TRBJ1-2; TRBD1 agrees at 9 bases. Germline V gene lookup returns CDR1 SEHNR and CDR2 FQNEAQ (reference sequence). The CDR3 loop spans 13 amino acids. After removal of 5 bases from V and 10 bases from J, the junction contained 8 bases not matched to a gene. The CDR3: CASSEGQGSHYTF. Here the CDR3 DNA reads TGTGCCAGCAGCGAAGGACAGGGGTCCCACTACACCTTC.

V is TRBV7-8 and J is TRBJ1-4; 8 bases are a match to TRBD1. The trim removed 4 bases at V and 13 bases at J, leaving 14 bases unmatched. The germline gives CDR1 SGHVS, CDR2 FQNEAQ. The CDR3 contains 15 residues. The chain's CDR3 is CASSSHWDRQTGLFF. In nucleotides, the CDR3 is TGTGCCAGCAGCTCCCATTGGGACAGGCAAACGGGACTGTTTTTT. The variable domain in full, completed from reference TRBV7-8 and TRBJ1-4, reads GAGVSQSPRYKVAKRGQDVALRCDPISGHVSLFWYQQALGQGPEFLTYFQNEAQLDKSGLPSDRFFAERPEGSVSTLKIQRTQQEDSAVYLCASSSHWDRQTGLFFGSGTQLSVL.

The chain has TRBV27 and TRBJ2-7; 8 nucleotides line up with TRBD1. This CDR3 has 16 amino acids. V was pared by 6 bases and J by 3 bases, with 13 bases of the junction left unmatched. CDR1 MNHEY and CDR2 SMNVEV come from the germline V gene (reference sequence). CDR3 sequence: CASSPGGSGGRYEQYF. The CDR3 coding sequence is TGTGCCAGCAGCCCAGGGGGCTCTGGGGGTCGCTACGAGCAGTACTTC.

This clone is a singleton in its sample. The CDR3 bases are TGTGCCAGCAGCCAAATCCAGGGGGCTAGCACAGATACGCAGTATTTT. It is translated as CASSQIQGASTDTQYF. V is TRBV4-2 and J is TRBJ2-3, with TRBD1 identical over 8 bases. V was pared by 2 bases and J by 0 bases, with 4 bases of the junction left unmatched. This CDR3 is built from 16 residues. CDR1 is LGHNA and CDR2 is YNFKEQ in the germline V gene.

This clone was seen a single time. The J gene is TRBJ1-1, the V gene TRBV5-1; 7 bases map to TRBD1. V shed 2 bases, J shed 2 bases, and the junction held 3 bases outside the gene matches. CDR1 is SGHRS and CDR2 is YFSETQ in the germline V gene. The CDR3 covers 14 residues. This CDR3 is CASSFRGYNTEAFF. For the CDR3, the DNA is TGCGCCAGCAGCTTCAGGGGGTATAACACTGAAGCTTTCTTT.

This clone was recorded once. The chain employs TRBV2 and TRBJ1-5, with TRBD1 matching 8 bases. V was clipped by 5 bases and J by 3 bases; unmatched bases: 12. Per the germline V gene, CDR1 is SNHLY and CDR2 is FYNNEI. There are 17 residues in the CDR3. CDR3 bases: TGTGCCAGCAGTTGGGGGGGAGACAGGGGCCTCAATCAGCCCCAGCATTTT. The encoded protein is CASSWGGDRGLNQPQHF. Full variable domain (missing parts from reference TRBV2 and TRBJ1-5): EPEVTQTPSHQVTQMGQEVILRCVPISNHLYFYWYRQILGQKVEFLVSFYNNEISEKSEIFDDQFSVERPDGSNFTLKIRSTKLEDSAMYFCASSWGGDRGLNQPQHFGDGTRLSIL.

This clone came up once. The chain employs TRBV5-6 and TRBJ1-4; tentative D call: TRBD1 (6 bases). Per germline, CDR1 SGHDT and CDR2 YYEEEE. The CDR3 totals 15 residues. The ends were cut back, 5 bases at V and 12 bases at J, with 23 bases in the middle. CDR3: CASSIDRRPAAELFF. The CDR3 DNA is TGTGCCAGCAGTATAGACAGGCGCCCAGCGGCGGAACTGTTTTTT.

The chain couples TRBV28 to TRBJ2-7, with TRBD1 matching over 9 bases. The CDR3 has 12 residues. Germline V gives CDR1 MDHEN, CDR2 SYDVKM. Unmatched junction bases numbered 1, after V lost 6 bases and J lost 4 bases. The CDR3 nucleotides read TGTGCCAGCAGGGACAGGGGTTACGAGCAGTACTTC. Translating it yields CASRDRGYEQYF. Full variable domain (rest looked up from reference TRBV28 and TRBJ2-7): DVKVTQSSRYLVKRTGEKVFLECVQDMDHENMFWYRQDPGLGLRLIYFSYDVKMKEKGDIPEGYSVSREKKERFSLILESASTNQTSMYLCASRDRGYEQYFGPGTRLTVT.

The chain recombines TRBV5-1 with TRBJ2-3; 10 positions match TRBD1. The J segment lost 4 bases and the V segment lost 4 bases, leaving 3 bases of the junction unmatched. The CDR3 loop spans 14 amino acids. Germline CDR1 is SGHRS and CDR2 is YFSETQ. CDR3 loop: CASSPDRGADTQYF. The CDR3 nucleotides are TGCGCCAGCAGCCCGGACAGGGGGGCAGATACGCAGTATTTT.

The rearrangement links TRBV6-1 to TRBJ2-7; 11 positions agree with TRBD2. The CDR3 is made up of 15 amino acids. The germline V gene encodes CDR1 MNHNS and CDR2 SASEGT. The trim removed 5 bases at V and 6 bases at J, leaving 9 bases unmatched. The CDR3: CASSPTSGSRREQYF. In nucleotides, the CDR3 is TGTGCCAGCAGTCCCACTAGCGGGAGCAGACGCGAGCAGTACTTC.

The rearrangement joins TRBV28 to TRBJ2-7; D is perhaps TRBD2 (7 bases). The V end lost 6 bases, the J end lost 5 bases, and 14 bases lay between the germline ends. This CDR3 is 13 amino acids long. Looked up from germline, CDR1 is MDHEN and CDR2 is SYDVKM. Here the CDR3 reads CASSQGGEHEQYF. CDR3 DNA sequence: TGTGCCAGCAGCCAAGGGGGGGAACACGAGCAGTACTTC. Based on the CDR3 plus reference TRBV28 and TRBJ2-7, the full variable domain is DVKVTQSSRYLVKRTGEKVFLECVQDMDHENMFWYRQDPGLGLRLIYFSYDVKMKEKGDIPEGYSVSREKKERFSLILESASTNQTSMYLCASSQGGEHEQYFGPGTRLTVT.

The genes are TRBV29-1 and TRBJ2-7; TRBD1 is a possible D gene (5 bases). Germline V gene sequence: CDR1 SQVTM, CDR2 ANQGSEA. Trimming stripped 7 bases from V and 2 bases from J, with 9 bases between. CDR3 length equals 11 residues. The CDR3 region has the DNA TGCAGCGCGGAGACAGCCTACGAGCAGTACTTC. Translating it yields CSAETAYEQYF.

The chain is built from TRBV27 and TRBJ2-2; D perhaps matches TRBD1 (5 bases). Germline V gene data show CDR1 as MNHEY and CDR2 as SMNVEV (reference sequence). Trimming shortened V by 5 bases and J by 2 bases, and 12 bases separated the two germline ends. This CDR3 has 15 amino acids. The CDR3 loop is CASSLMGHNTGELFF. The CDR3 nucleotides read TGTGCCAGCAGTCTTATGGGGCACAACACCGGGGAGCTGTTTTTT.

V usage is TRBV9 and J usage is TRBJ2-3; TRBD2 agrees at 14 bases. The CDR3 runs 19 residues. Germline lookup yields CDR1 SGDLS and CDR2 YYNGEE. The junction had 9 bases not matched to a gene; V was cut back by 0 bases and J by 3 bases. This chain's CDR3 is CASSVAVPGLAGGTDTQYF. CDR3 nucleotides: TGTGCCAGCAGCGTAGCGGTACCAGGACTAGCGGGAGGAACAGATACGCAGTATTTT.

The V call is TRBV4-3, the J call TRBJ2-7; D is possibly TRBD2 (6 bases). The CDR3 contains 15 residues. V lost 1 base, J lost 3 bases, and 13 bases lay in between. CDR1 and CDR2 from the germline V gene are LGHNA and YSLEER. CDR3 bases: TGCGCCAGCAGCCAAGGACATGGAGGGGTCTACGAGCAGTACTTC. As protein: CASSQGHGGVYEQYF.

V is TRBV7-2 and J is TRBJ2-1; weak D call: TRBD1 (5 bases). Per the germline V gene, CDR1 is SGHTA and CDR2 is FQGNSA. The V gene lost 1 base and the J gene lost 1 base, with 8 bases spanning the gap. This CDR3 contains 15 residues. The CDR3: CASSLGQPSYNEQFF. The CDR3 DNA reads TGTGCCAGCAGCTTAGGACAGCCTTCCTACAATGAGCAGTTCTTC.

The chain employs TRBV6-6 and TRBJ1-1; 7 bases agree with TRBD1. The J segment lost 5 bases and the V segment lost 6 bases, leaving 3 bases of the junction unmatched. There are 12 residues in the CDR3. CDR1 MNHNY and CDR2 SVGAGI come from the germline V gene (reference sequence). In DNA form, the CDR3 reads TGTGCCAGCAGCCAGACAGGGACTGAAGCTTTCTTT. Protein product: CASSQTGTEAFF.

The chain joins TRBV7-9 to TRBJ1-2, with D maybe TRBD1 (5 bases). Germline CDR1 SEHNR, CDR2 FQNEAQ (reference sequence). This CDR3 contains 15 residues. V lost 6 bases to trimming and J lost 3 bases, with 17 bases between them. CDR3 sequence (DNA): TGTGCCAGCAGGCCCGGTGGGGGGAGGGACTATGGCTACACCTTC. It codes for CASRPGGGRDYGYTF.

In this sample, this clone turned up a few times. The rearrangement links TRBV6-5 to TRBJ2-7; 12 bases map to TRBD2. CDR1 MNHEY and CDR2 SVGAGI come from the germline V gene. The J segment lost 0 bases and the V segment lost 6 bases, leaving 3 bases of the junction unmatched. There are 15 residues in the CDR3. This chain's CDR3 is CASRPTSGSSYEQYF. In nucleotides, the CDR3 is TGTGCCAGCAGGCCGACTAGCGGGAGCTCCTACGAGCAGTACTTC.

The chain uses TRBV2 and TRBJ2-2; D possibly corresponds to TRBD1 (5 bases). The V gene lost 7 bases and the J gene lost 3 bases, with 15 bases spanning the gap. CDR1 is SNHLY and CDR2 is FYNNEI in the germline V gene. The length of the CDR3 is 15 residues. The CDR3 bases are TGTGCCAGCAAAGACGAGACAGAACACACCGGGGAGCTGTTTTTT. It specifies CASKDETEHTGELFF.

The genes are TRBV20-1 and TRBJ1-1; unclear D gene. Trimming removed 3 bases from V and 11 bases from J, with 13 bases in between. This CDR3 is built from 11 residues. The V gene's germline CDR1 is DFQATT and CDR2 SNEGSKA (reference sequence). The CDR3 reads CSASLTGEAFF. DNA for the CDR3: TGCAGTGCTAGCCTAACTGGGGAGGCTTTCTTT.

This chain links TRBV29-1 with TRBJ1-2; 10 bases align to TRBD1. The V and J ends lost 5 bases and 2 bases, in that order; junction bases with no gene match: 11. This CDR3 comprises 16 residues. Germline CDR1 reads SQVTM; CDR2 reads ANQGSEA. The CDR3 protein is CSVLFSSGQGNYGYTF. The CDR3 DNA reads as TGCAGCGTTCTTTTTAGTTCGGGACAGGGGAACTATGGCTACACCTTC.

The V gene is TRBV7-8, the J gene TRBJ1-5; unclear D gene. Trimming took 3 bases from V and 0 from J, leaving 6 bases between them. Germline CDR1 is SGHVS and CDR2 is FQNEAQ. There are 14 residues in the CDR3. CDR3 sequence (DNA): TGTGCCAGCAGCTTCCAGGCTAGCAATCAGCCCCAGCATTTT. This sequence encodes CASSFQASNQPQHF.

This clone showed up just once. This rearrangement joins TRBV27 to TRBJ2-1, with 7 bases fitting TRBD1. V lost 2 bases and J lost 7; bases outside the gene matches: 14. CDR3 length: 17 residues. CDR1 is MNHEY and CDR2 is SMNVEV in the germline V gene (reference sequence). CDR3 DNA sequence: TGTGCCAGCAGTTTAAGGGCCTCAAGGGGGCTAATTAATGAGCAGTTCTTC. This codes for CASSLRASRGLINEQFF.